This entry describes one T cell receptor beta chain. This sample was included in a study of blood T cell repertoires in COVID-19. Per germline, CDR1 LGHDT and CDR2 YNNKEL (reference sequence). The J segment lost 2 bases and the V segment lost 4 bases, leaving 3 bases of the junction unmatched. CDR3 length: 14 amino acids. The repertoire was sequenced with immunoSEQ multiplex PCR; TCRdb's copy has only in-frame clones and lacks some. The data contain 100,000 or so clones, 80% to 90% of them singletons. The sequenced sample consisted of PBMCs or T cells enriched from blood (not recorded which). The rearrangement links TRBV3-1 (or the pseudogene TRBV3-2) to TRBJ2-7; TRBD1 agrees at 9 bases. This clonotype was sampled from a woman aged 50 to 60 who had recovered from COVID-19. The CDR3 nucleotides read TGTGCCAGCAGCCTAGGGACAGGGACCTACGAGCAGTACTTC. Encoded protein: CASSLGTGTYEQYF.